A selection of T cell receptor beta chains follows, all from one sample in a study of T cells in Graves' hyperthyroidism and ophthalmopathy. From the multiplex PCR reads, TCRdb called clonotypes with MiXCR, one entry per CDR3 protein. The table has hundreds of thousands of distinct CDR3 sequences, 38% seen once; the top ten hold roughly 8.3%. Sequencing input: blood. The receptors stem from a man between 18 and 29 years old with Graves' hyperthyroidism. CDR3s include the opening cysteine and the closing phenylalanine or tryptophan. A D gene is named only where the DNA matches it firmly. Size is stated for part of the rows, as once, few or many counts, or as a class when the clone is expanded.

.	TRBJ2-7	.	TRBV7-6	TGTGCCAGCAGTTATGCCCCCCTGGAGCAGTACTTC	CASSYAPLEQYF
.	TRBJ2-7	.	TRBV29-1	TGCAGCGCAACCCGAGACGGACGCTACGAGCAGTACTTC	CSATRDGRYEQYF
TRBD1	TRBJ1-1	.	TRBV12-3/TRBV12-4	TGTGCCAGCAGTTTAGGGTTAGGGACAGCCACTGAAGCTTTCTTT	CASSLGLGTATEAFF
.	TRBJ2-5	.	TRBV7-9	TGTGCCAGCAGCTCCCCCCGGGATGGGAGCTTAGAGGAGACCCAGTACTTC	CASSSPRDGSLEETQYF
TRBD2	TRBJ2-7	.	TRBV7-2	TGTGCCAGCAGCTTTGGAGCGGGGGGAACCTACGAGCAGTACTTC	CASSFGAGGTYEQYF
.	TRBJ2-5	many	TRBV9	TGTGCCAGCAGCGGCCGGGAGATCTTTCGACAAGAGACCCAGTACTTC	CASSGREIFRQETQYF
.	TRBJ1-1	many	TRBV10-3	TGTGCCATCAGCGGGACATCGGAAGGGCGAACCGAAGCTTTCTTT	CAISGTSEGRTEAFF
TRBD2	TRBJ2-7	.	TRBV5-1	TGCGCCCGAATCCGGGGAGCGGGGGCCTACGAGCAGTACTTC	CARIRGAGAYEQYF
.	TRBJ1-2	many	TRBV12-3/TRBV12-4	TGTGCCAGCAGTTTAGCCCCTGGGACCCTCGGCGACTATGGCTACACCTTC	CASSLAPGTLGDYGYTF
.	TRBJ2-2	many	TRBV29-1	TGCAGCGTTGATTACCTCGGGGAGCTGTTTTTT	CSVDYLGELFF
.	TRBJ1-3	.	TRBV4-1	TGCGCCAGCAGCCAAACGACGGGAAACACCATATATTTT	CASSQTTGNTIYF
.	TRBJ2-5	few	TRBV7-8	TGTGCCAGCAGCCCGAGACTAGATGGGGCCCAAGAGACCCAGTACTTC	CASSPRLDGAQETQYF
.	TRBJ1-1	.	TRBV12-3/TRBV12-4	TGTGCCAGCAGTTTACTCAGGGCCCCAGGGGCAAGCGAAGCTTTCTTT	CASSLLRAPGASEAFF